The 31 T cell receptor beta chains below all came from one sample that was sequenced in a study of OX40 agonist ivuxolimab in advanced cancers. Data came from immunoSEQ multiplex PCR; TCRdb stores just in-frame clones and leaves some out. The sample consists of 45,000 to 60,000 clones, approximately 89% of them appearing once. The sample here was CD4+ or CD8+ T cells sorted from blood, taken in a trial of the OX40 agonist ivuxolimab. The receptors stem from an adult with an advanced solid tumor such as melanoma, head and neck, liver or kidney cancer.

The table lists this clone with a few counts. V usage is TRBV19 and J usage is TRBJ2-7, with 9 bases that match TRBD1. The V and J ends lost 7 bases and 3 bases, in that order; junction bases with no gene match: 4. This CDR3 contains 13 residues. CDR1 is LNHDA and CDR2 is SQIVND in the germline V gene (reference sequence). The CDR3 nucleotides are TGTGCCAGTAAAGGGACAGGGTTCTACGAGCAGTACTTC. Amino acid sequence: CASKGTGFYEQYF.

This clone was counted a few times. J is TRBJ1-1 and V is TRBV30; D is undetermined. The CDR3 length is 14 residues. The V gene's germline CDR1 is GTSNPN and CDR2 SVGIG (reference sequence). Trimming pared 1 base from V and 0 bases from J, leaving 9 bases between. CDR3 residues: CAWSGEALNTEAFF. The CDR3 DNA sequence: TGTGCCTGGAGTGGAGAGGCGTTGAACACTGAAGCTTTCTTT.

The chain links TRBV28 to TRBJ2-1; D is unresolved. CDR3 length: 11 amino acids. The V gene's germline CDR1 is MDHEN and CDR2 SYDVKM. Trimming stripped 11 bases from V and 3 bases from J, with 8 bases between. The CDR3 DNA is TGTGCCGCCCTGGGCTACAATGAGCAGTTCTTC. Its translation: CAALGYNEQFF.

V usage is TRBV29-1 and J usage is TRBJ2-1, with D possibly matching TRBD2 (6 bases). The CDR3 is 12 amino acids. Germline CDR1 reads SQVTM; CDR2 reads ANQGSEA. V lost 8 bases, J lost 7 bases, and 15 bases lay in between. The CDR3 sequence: CSLAWAGNEQFF. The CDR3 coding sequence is TGCAGCCTTGCCTGGGCGGGGAATGAGCAGTTCTTC.

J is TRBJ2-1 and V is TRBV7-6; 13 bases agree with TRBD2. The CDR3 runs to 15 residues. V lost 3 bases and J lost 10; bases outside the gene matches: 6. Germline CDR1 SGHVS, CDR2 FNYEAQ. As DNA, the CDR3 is TGTGCCAGCAGCTTTGGACTAGCGGGAGCTTGGGAGCAGTTCTTC. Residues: CASSFGLAGAWEQFF. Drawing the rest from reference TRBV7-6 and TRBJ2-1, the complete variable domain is GAGVSQSPRYKVTKRGQDVALRCDPISGHVSLYWYRQALGQGPEFLTYFNYEAQQDKSGLPNDRFSAERPEGSISTLTIQRTEQRDSAMYRCASSFGLAGAWEQFFGPGTRLTVL.

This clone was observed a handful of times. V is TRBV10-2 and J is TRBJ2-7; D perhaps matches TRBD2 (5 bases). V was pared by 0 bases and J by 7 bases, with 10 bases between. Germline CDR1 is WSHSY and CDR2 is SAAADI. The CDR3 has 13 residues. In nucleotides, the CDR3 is TGCGCCAGCAGTGAGTCTCCGGGGTTAGAGCAGTACGTC. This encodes CASSESPGLEQYV.

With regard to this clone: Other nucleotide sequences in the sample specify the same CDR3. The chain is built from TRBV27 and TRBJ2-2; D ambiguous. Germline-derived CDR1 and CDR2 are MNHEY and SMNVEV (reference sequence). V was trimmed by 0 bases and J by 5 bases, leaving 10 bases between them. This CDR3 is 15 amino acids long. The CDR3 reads CASSLSISGTGELFF. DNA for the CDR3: TGTGCCAGCAGTTTATCAATCTCTGGGACCGGGGAGCTGTTTTTT.

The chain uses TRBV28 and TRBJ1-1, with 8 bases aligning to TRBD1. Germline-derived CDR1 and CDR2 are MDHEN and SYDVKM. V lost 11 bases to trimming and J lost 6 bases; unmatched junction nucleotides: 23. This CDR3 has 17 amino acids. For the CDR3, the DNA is TGTGCCGCCTTCGCTCAAAGCCTTCTCAGGGGGCGGCCTGAAGCTTTCTTT. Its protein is CAAFAQSLLRGRPEAFF.

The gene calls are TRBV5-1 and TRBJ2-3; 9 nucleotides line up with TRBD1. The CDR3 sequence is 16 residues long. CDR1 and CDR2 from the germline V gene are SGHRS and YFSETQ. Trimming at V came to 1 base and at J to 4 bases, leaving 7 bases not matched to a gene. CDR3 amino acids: CASSLMGQGSPDTQYF. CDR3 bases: TGCGCCAGCAGCTTGATGGGACAGGGCTCCCCAGATACGCAGTATTTT.

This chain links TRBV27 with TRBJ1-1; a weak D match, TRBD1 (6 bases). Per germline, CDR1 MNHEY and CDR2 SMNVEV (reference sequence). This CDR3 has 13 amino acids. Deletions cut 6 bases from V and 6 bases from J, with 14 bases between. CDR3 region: CASRVGGLAEAFF. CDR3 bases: TGTGCCAGCAGAGTAGGGGGGCTGGCTGAAGCTTTCTTT.

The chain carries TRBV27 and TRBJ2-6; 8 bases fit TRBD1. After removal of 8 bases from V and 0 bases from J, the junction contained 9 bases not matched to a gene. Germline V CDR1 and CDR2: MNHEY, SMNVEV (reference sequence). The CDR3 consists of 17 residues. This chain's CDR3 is CASLRTGRFSGANVLTF. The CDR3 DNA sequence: TGTGCCAGCCTCCGGACAGGGCGATTCTCTGGGGCCAACGTCCTGACTTTC.

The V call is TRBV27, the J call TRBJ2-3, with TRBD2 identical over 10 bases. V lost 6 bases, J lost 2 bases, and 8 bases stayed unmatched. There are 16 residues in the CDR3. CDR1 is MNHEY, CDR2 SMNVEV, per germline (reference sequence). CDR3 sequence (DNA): TGTGCCAGCAGGGGCCTAGCGGGGGCCTTCACAGATACGCAGTATTTT. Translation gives CASRGLAGAFTDTQYF.

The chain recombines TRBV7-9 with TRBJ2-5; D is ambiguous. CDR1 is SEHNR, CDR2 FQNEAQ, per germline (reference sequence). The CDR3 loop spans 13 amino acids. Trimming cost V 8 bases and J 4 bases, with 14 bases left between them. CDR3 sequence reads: CASADPTGETQYF. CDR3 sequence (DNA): TGTGCCAGCGCTGACCCTACGGGAGAGACCCAGTACTTC.

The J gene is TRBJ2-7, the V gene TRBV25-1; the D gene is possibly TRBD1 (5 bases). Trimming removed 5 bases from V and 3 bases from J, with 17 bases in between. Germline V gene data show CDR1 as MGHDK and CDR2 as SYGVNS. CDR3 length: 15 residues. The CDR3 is CASSQGIGLIYEQYF. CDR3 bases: TGTGCCAGCAGTCAGGGAATTGGCCTTATCTACGAGCAGTACTTC.

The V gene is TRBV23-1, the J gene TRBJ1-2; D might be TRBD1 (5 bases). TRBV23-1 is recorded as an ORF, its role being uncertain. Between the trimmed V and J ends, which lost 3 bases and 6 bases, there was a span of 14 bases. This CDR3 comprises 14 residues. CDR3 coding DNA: TGCGCCAGCAGTCAGCGACAGCGGAATGATGGCTACACCTTC. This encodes CASSQRQRNDGYTF.

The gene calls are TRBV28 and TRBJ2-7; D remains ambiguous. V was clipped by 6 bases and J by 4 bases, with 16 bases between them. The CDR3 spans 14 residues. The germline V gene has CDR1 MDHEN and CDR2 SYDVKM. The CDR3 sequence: CASSPRMGFYEQYV. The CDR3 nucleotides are TGTGCCAGCAGCCCCCGGATGGGTTTTTACGAGCAGTACGTC.

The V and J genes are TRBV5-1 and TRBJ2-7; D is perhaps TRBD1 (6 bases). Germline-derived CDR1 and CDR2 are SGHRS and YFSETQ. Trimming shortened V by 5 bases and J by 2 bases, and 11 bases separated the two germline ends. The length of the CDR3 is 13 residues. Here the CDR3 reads CASRRQDPYEQYV. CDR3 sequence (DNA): TGCGCCAGCAGACGACAGGACCCCTACGAGCAGTACGTC.

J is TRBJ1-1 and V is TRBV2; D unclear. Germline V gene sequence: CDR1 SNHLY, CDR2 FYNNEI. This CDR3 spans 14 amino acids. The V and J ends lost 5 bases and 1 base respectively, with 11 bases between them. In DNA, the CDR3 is TGTGCCAGCAGTCCTTGGGCTTCGAACACTGAAGCTTTCTTT. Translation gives CASSPWASNTEAFF. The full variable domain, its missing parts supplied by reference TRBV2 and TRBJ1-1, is EPEVTQTPSHQVTQMGQEVILRCVPISNHLYFYWYRQILGQKVEFLVSFYNNEISEKSEIFDDQFSVERPDGSNFTLKIRSTKLEDSAMYFCASSPWASNTEAFFGQGTRLTVV.

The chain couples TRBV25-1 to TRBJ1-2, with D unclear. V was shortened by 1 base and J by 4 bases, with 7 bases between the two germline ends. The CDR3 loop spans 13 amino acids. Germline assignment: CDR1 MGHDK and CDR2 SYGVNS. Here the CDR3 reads CASSEFISYGYTF. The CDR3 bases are TGTGCCAGCAGTGAATTTATCAGCTATGGCTACACCTTC.

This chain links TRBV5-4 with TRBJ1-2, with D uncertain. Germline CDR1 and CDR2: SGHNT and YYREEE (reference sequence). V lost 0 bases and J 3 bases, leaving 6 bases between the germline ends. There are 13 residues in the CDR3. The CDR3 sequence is CASSLGGYYGYTF. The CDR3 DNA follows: TGTGCCAGCAGCTTGGGCGGATACTATGGCTACACCTTC.

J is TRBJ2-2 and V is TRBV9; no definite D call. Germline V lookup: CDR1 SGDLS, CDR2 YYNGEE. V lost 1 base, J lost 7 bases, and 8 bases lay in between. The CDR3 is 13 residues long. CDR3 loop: CASSVMKGGELFF. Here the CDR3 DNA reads TGTGCCAGCAGCGTAATGAAGGGCGGGGAGCTGTTTTTT.

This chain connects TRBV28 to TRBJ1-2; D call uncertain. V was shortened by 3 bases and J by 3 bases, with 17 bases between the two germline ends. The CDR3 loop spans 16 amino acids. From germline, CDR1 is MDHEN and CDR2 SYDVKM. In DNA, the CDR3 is TGTGCCAGCAGTTTCGATAAAGGCATCTGGGACTATGGCTACACCTTC. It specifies CASSFDKGIWDYGYTF.

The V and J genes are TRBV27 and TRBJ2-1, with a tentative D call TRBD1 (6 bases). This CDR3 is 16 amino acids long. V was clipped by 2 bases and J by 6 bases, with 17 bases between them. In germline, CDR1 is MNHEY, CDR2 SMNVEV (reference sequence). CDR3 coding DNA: TGTGCCAGCAGTTTACTCGCAGGGGCCCTACGCAATGAGCAGTTCTTC. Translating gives CASSLLAGALRNEQFF.

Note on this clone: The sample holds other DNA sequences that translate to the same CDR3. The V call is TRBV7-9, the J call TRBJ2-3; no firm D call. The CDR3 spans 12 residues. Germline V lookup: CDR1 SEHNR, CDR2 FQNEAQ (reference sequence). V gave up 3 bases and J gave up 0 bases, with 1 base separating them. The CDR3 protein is CASSLSTDTQYF. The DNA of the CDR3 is TGTGCCAGCAGCTTGAGCACAGATACGCAGTATTTT.

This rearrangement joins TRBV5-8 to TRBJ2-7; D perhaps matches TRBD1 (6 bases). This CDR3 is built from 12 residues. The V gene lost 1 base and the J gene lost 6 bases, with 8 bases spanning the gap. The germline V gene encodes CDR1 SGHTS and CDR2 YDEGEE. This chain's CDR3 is CASSLWGREQYF. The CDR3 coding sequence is TGTGCCAGCAGCTTGTGGGGGCGCGAGCAGTACTTC.

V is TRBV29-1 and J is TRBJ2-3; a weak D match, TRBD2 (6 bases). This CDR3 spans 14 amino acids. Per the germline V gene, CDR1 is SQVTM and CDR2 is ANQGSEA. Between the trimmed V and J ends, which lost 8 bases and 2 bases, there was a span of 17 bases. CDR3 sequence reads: CSTIWGLDTDTQYF. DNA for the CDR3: TGCAGCACCATATGGGGACTTGACACAGATACGCAGTATTTT.

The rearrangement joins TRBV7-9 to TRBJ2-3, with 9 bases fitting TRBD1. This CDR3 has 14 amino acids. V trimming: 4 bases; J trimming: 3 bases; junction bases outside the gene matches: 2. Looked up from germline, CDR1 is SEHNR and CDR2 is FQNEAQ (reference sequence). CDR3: CASSSGTGTDTQYF. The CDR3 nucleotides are TGTGCCAGCAGCTCCGGGACAGGGACAGATACGCAGTATTTT.

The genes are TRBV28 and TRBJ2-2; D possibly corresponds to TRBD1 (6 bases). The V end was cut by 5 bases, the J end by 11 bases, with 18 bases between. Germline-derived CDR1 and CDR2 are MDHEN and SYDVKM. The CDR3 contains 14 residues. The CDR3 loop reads CASSELQIQGELFF. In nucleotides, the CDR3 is TGTGCCAGCAGTGAACTACAAATACAGGGAGAGCTGTTTTTT.

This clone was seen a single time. The CDR3 sequence is CASSAGTGGGYTF. DNA of the CDR3: TGTGCCAGCAGTGCCGGGACAGGAGGGGGCTACACCTTC. J is TRBJ1-2 and V is TRBV25-1; 8 bases agree with TRBD1. The CDR3 sequence is 13 residues long. V lost 4 bases and J lost 8; bases outside the gene matches: 6. Germline CDR1 reads MGHDK; CDR2 reads SYGVNS.

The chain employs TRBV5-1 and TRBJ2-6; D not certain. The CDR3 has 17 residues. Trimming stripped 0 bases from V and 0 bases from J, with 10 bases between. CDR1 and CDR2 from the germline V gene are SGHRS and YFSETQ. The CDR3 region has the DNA TGCGCCAGCAGCTTGGAGCCCGTAAACTCTGGGGCCAACGTCCTGACTTTC. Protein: CASSLEPVNSGANVLTF.

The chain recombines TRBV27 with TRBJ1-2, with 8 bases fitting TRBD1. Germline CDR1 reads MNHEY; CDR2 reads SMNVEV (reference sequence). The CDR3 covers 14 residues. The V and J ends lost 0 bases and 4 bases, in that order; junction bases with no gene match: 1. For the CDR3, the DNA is TGTGCCAGCAGTTTATCGACAGGGGTCTATGGCTACACCTTC. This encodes CASSLSTGVYGYTF.